The clone carrying this TCR beta chain was observed a few times. What it binds is not known. With the Oncomine TCR Beta short-read assay, DNA from cultured CD4+ T cells was sequenced. TCRdb passed the PCR reads through MiXCR, listing each CDR3 protein once. Counted here are 11,000 to 15,000 distinct CDR3 sequences, approximately 60% occurring once; the ten biggest clones make up 19%. The data are from a study of vaccination and CD4 T cells after COVID-19. Study at large: Cells were stimulated with overlapping spike peptide pools from SARS-CoV-2, HCoV-NL63, HCoV-OC43 and HCoV-229E.

Study conclusions and caveats: The median SARS-CoV-2-reactive clonotype number increased from around 19 to 38, without statistical significance.

CDR3 size: 15 residues. The V end was cut by 0 bases, the J end by 6 bases, with 15 bases between. Germline lookup yields CDR1 MNHEY and CDR2 SVGAGI. As for treatment: roughly 10-day PBMC culture with coronavirus spike peptide pools or control peptides (ViraFEST assay). March to December 2020 was the span of positive PCR dates, which predated US Alpha, Beta and Delta variants. Per well, some 2.2 million PBMCs were cultured in the presence of about 10 IU/ml IL-2 and roughly 10 ug/ml peptide pools. Specimen: CD4+ T cells from blood, cultured in vitro. The sequence came from a human donor who had recovered from COVID-19. V gene TRBV6-5 combines with J gene TRBJ2-7; the D call may be TRBD1 or TRBD2 (5 bases each). The DNA for the CDR3 is TGTGCCAGCAGTTACTCGAAGTTTGGGACCCGCGAGCAGTACTTC. This gives the protein CASSYSKFGTREQYF.